Shown below are 32 T cell receptor beta chains from a single sample sequenced in a study of T-cell reconstitution after alpha-beta-depleted transplantation in children. A TCRbeta library incorporating unique molecular identifiers was prepared. TCRdb analysed the PCR reads with MiXCR anew, one entry per CDR3 protein. This table holds 700,000 to 950,000 distinct CDR3 sequences, under 20% found once. Specimen: PBMCs, mostly from graft donor cells, collected 360 days after TCRalphabeta/CD19-depleted stem cell transplant. These TCRs come from a male patient between 5 and 17 years old who had a stem cell transplant for acute lymphoblastic leukemia, so the T cells may come from the graft donor.

The gene calls are TRBV7-6 and TRBJ1-2; D is perhaps TRBD1 (6 bases). Trimming cost V 9 bases and J 2 bases, with 13 bases left between them. This CDR3 region has 13 residues. CDR1 SGHVS and CDR2 FNYEAQ come from the germline V gene. CDR3 loop: CASSQTGNYGYTF. For the CDR3, the DNA is TGTGCCAGTTCACAGACAGGCAACTATGGCTACACCTTC.

There are many counts of this clonotype. The chain uses TRBV6-1 and TRBJ2-2; D unclear. V gave up 6 bases and J gave up 1 base, with 6 bases separating them. Germline CDR1 and CDR2: MNHNS and SASEGT. This CDR3 is 13 amino acids long. CDR3 DNA sequence: TGTGCCAGCAGCCGCATGAACACCGGGGAGCTGTTTTTT. Amino acids: CASSRMNTGELFF.

This clonotype appeared many times. In DNA form, the CDR3 reads TGCGCCAGCAGCCTAGGACAGGGAACCGACGAGCAGTACTTC. It encodes CASSLGQGTDEQYF. The gene calls are TRBV4-1 and TRBJ2-7; 8 positions agree with TRBD1. J lost 5 bases, V lost 4 bases, and 7 bases had no gene match. This CDR3 spans 14 amino acids. Germline V gives CDR1 MGHRA, CDR2 YSYEKL.

The CDR3 spells CASSHTGTGGMGAKNIQYF. The CDR3 nucleotides read TGTGCCAGCAGCCACACCGGGACAGGGGGCATGGGGGCCAAAAACATTCAGTACTTC. This sequence joins TRBV14 and TRBJ2-4, with TRBD1 identical over 12 bases. Unmatched junction bases numbered 10, after V lost 3 bases and J lost 1 base. The V gene's germline CDR1 is SGHDN and CDR2 FVKESK. This CDR3 is 19 amino acids long.

The chain combines TRBV12-3 or TRBV12-4 with TRBJ2-7; 10 bases match TRBD2. CDR3 length: 15 amino acids. Unmatched junction bases numbered 7, after V lost 2 bases and J lost 6 bases. The CDR3 spells CASSLREAGGAEQYF. The CDR3 bases are TGTGCCAGCAGTTTAAGGGAAGCGGGAGGGGCCGAGCAGTACTTC.

As DNA, the CDR3 is TGTGCCATTTCGTCAGGGGGAATGGCCCAAGAGACCCAGTACTTC. It encodes CAISSGGMAQETQYF. The chain joins TRBV12-3 or TRBV12-4 to TRBJ2-5; 7 bases are a match to TRBD1. This CDR3 has 15 residues. The V gene end was trimmed by 10 bases and the J gene end by 1 base; junction bases not matched to a gene: 12.

The CDR3 region is CSALNFQETQYF. The CDR3 DNA is TGCAGCGCCCTTAACTTTCAAGAGACCCAGTACTTC. The chain has TRBV29-1 and TRBJ2-5; no clear D gene. CDR1 SQVTM and CDR2 ANQGSEA come from the germline V gene. V was shortened by 7 bases and J by 2 bases, with 11 bases between the two germline ends. The CDR3 length is 12 residues. The full variable domain, its missing parts supplied by reference TRBV29-1 and TRBJ2-5, is SAVISQKPSRDICQRGTSLTIQCQVDSQVTMMFWYRQQPGQSLTLIATANQGSEATYESGFVIDKFPISRPNLTFSTLTVSNMSPEDSSIYLCSALNFQETQYFGPGTRLLVL.

This chain uses TRBV10-3 with TRBJ2-3, with no clear D. V was shortened by 0 bases and J by 1 base, with 20 bases between the two germline ends. The length of the CDR3 is 19 residues. Germline lookup yields CDR1 ENHRY and CDR2 SYGVKD. DNA for the CDR3: TGTGCCATCAGTGAGTCCGGCTCAGGACGGCGGCTGGGCACAGATACGCAGTATTTT. It translates to CAISESGSGRRLGTDTQYF.

This clonotype was detected a few times. The chain joins TRBV25-1 to TRBJ2-5; TRBD2 matches 11 bases. The CDR3 extends over 15 amino acids. The V gene's germline CDR1 is MGHDK and CDR2 SYGVNS. V dropped 3 bases and J dropped 3; count of bases not matched to a gene: 3. The CDR3 nucleotides are TGTGCCAGCAGTGACCTGACTAGCGGGGAAGAGACCCAGTACTTC. Translation: CASSDLTSGEETQYF.

The V and J genes are TRBV20-1 and TRBJ2-3, with D tentatively TRBD2 (6 bases). V lost 0 bases, J lost 1 base, and 14 bases lay in between. Germline V gene lookup returns CDR1 DFQATT and CDR2 SNEGSKA (reference sequence). The CDR3 extends over 16 amino acids. The CDR3 spells CSARDRPSARTDTQYF. The CDR3 bases are TGCAGTGCTAGAGATCGCCCTAGCGCGCGCACAGATACGCAGTATTTT.

This clonotype was counted between two and nine times. The rearrangement links TRBV20-1 to TRBJ1-1, with TRBD1 as a possible D gene (5 bases). V lost 1 base, J lost 4 bases, and 16 bases lay in between. Germline V lookup: CDR1 DFQATT, CDR2 SNEGSKA (reference sequence). This CDR3 is built from 15 residues. CDR3 bases: TGCAGTGCTAGAGTCAAGAGCTTGGGGGGCACTGAAGCTTTCTTT. Translated, it gives CSARVKSLGGTEAFF.

This clonotype has just a few counts. V and J are TRBV20-1 and TRBJ2-1, with 9 bases fitting TRBD1. Germline lookup yields CDR1 DFQATT and CDR2 SNEGSKA (reference sequence). Unmatched junction bases numbered 10, after V lost 6 bases and J lost 7 bases. This CDR3 has 14 amino acids. CDR3 loop: CSAPGQGYENEQFF. Written as DNA, the CDR3 is TGCAGTGCACCGGGACAGGGTTATGAGAATGAGCAGTTCTTC.

The chain is built from TRBV6-5 and TRBJ2-7; TRBD2 aligns across 10 bases. Germline V CDR1 and CDR2: MNHEY, SVGAGI. J gave up 6 bases and V 7 bases, and 9 bases lay outside the gene matches. There are 14 residues in the CDR3. Written as DNA, the CDR3 is TGTGCCAGCACTTCCAGCGGGAGGGCCTTCGAGCAGTACTTC. Amino acid sequence: CASTSSGRAFEQYF.

This clonotype has ten or more counts. The rearrangement uses TRBV5-1 and TRBJ2-7, with 10 bases aligning to TRBD2. Germline V gene lookup returns CDR1 SGHRS and CDR2 YFSETQ. The CDR3 extends over 16 amino acids. J lost 5 bases, V lost 3 bases, and 11 bases had no gene match. The CDR3 nucleotides read TGCGCCAGCAGCTACAGGGGACTAGCGAAGGAAGACGAGCAGTACTTC. It specifies CASSYRGLAKEDEQYF.

In this sample, this clonotype turned up a few times. The CDR3 sequence: CASRFSPRDPSYNEQFF. The CDR3 nucleotides read TGTGCCAGCAGGTTCTCCCCCCGGGATCCCTCCTACAATGAGCAGTTCTTC. This chain uses TRBV7-2 with TRBJ2-1; a possible D gene is TRBD2 (5 bases). The CDR3 totals 17 residues. Germline V gene sequence: CDR1 SGHTA, CDR2 FQGNSA. The ends were cut back, 6 bases at V and 0 bases at J, with 18 bases in the middle.

The chain links TRBV12-5 to TRBJ2-5; the match to TRBD1 covers 7 bases. The J segment lost 2 bases and the V segment lost 1 base, leaving 7 bases of the junction unmatched. The CDR3 consists of 16 residues. Germline loops: CDR1 LGHNT, CDR2 FRNRAP. CDR3 loop: CASGLGPGTAQETQYF. Here the CDR3 DNA reads TGTGCTAGTGGTTTGGGCCCGGGGACAGCTCAAGAGACCCAGTACTTC.

The chain joins TRBV11-3 to TRBJ2-3; TRBD2 matches 9 bases. Germline assignment: CDR1 SGHNT and CDR2 YENEEA. With V trimmed by 1 base and J by 1 base, 6 bases remained unmatched. The CDR3 has 17 residues. The CDR3 nucleotides read TGTGCCAGCAGCTTAGGCTCACTAGCGGGTGGCACAGATACGCAGTATTTT. Protein sequence: CASSLGSLAGGTDTQYF. Drawing the rest from reference TRBV11-3 and TRBJ2-3, the complete variable domain is EAGVVQSPRYKIIEKKQPVAFWCNPISGHNTLYWYLQNLGQGPELLIRYENEEAVDDSQLPKDRFSAERLKGVDSTLKIQPAELGDSAVYLCASSLGSLAGGTDTQYFGPGTRLTVL.

This chain uses TRBV28 with TRBJ2-2, with TRBD2 matching 9 bases. This CDR3 is 16 amino acids long. Germline CDR1 and CDR2: MDHEN and SYDVKM. Losses at the gene ends were 6 bases for V and 6 bases for J; bases not matched to a gene: 11. Written as DNA, the CDR3 is TGTGCCAGCAGCGCCGGACTAGCGCGGGGCGCCGGGGAGCTGTTTTTT. The encoded protein is CASSAGLARGAGELFF.

This clonotype occurred many times. V usage is TRBV5-1 and J usage is TRBJ2-1, with 12 positions matching TRBD2. The germline CDR1 and CDR2 sequences are SGHRS and YFSETQ. This CDR3 region has 17 residues. With 4 bases clipped from V and 7 bases from J, the junction kept 12 bases outside the gene matches. The CDR3: CASSRTSTSGRGNEQFF. As DNA, the CDR3 is TGCGCCAGCAGCCGCACATCGACTAGCGGGAGAGGTAATGAGCAGTTCTTC.

This clonotype was seen a few times. The V gene is TRBV12-3 or TRBV12-4, the J gene TRBJ1-1; D is unclear. V lost 1 base to trimming and J lost 6 bases, with 9 bases between them. The CDR3 is made up of 13 amino acids. The CDR3 coding sequence is TGTGCCAGCAGTTTAGATGTGAGGGCTGAAGCTTTCTTT. Encoded protein: CASSLDVRAEAFF.

This clonotype has just a few counts. The gene calls are TRBV10-1 and TRBJ2-2; D gene uncertain. Deletions cut 6 bases from V and 3 bases from J, with 8 bases between. This CDR3 has 13 amino acids. Germline V CDR1 and CDR2: WNHNN, SYGVQD (reference sequence). CDR3 loop: CASSPEYTGELFF. The DNA for the CDR3 is TGCGCCAGCAGCCCAGAGTACACCGGGGAGCTGTTTTTT.

The rearrangement links TRBV9 to TRBJ2-7; 7 positions agree with TRBD2. Germline loops: CDR1 SGDLS, CDR2 YYNGEE. This CDR3 has 16 amino acids. The junction had 13 bases not matched to a gene; V was cut back by 4 bases and J by 3 bases. CDR3 nucleotide sequence: TGTGCCAGCAGCCTGACAACTAGCGCGGCCGGCTACGAGCAGTACTTC. Amino acids: CASSLTTSAAGYEQYF.

The chain employs TRBV5-1 and TRBJ2-1; 15 positions match TRBD2. Germline-derived CDR1 and CDR2 are SGHRS and YFSETQ. Germline trimming cut 2 bases from V and 9 bases from J; bases unmatched to any gene: 6. The CDR3 consists of 16 residues. Written as DNA, the CDR3 is TGCGCCAGCAGCTTCGTCGGACTAGCGGGAGGGTTTGAGCAGTTCTTC. It codes for CASSFVGLAGGFEQFF.

This clonotype was picked up a small number of times. V usage is TRBV7-2 and J usage is TRBJ2-3; 7 bases agree with TRBD2. Germline V CDR1 and CDR2: SGHTA, FQGNSA. This CDR3 is built from 15 residues. The J segment lost 2 bases and the V segment lost 3 bases, leaving 5 bases of the junction unmatched. In nucleotides, the CDR3 is TGTGCCAGCAGCTTGAGCACTAGCGACACAGATACGCAGTATTTT. Translated: CASSLSTSDTDTQYF.

The CDR3 region is CASSLGLTGFEQYF. The CDR3 DNA reads as TGTGCCAGCAGCTTAGGCCTAACAGGATTTGAGCAGTACTTC. The chain joins TRBV13 to TRBJ2-7, with D possibly matching TRBD1 (5 bases). Germline lookup yields CDR1 PRHDT and CDR2 FYEKMQ (reference sequence). The CDR3 is 14 residues long. V lost 0 bases, J lost 7 bases, and 13 bases lay in between. The full variable domain, in which reference TRBV13 and TRBJ2-7 provide the parts outside the CDR3, is AAGVIQSPRHLIKEKRETATLKCYPIPRHDTVYWYQQGPGQDPQFLISFYEKMQSDKGSIPDRFSAQQFSDYHSELNMSSLELGDSALYFCASSLGLTGFEQYFGPGTRLTVT.

The chain joins TRBV6-6 to TRBJ1-5, with no clear D. The CDR3 sequence is 14 residues long. Germline CDR1 reads MNHNY; CDR2 reads SVGAGI (reference sequence). Trimming stripped 11 bases from V and 3 bases from J, with 17 bases between. The CDR3 sequence is CAGRHDGNNQPQHF. CDR3 nucleotide sequence: TGTGCCGGGAGACACGATGGAAACAATCAGCCCCAGCATTTT.

This clonotype was counted a few times. V and J are TRBV7-2 and TRBJ2-7, with D unclear. The germline V gene encodes CDR1 SGHTA and CDR2 FQGNSA. CDR3 length equals 12 residues. Trimming stripped 1 base from V and 6 bases from J, with 7 bases between. Here the CDR3 reads CASSLVFPEQYF. CDR3 bases: TGTGCCAGCAGCTTAGTATTTCCCGAGCAGTACTTC.

V usage is TRBV21-1 and J usage is TRBJ1-5. TRBV21-1 is a known pseudogene. This CDR3 has 18 residues. The CDR3 here is CASSKGHLGTDPNQPQHF. The CDR3, as DNA: TGTGCCAGCAGCAAAGGGCATCTAGGGACGGACCCTAATCAGCCCCAGCATTTT.

This clonotype came up a few times. The rearrangement uses TRBV6-4 and TRBJ2-2, with 7 positions matching TRBD1. The V and J ends lost 6 bases and 6 bases, in that order; junction bases with no gene match: 10. CDR1 and CDR2 (germline): MRHNA, SNTAGT. The CDR3 extends over 15 amino acids. This CDR3 is CASRAQGLTAGELFF. DNA for the CDR3: TGTGCCAGCAGGGCACAGGGGTTAACGGCCGGGGAGCTGTTTTTT.

J is TRBJ1-6 and V is TRBV7-3; the match to TRBD1 covers 8 bases. V trimming: 4 bases; J trimming: 9 bases; junction bases outside the gene matches: 11. Germline values: CDR1 SGHTA, CDR2 FQGTGA. The CDR3 runs to 16 residues. The CDR3 sequence is CASSSGPGQGSSPLHF. CDR3 bases: TGTGCCAGCAGCTCAGGGCCCGGACAGGGTAGTTCACCCCTCCACTTT.

In this sample, this clonotype turned up a few times. V usage is TRBV15 and J usage is TRBJ2-1, with no clear D. CDR3 length: 16 amino acids. Germline assignment: CDR1 LNHNV and CDR2 YYDKDF (reference sequence). With 0 bases removed from V and 4 bases from J, the gap between germline ends came to 13 bases. CDR3: CATSREPAHGYNEQFF. In DNA, the CDR3 is TGTGCCACCAGCAGAGAACCGGCCCATGGGTACAATGAGCAGTTCTTC.

This clonotype was recorded at least ten times. V usage is TRBV10-3 and J usage is TRBJ2-1; tentative D call: TRBD2 (6 bases). Germline CDR1 reads ENHRY; CDR2 reads SYGVKD. This CDR3 contains 14 residues. The germline V and J ends were trimmed by 3 bases and 4 bases, with 10 bases remaining between them. The chain's CDR3 is CAISEQAGYNEQFF. The CDR3 DNA is TGTGCCATCAGTGAACAAGCGGGTTACAATGAGCAGTTCTTC.